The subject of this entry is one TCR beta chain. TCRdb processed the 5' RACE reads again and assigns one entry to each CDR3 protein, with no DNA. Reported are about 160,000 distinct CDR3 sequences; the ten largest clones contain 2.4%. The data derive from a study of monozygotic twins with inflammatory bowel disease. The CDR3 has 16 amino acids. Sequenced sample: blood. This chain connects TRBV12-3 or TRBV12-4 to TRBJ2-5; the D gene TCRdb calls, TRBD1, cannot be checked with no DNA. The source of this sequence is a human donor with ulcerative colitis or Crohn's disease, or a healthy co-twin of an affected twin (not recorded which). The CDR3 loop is CASSLGSQGARETQYF.